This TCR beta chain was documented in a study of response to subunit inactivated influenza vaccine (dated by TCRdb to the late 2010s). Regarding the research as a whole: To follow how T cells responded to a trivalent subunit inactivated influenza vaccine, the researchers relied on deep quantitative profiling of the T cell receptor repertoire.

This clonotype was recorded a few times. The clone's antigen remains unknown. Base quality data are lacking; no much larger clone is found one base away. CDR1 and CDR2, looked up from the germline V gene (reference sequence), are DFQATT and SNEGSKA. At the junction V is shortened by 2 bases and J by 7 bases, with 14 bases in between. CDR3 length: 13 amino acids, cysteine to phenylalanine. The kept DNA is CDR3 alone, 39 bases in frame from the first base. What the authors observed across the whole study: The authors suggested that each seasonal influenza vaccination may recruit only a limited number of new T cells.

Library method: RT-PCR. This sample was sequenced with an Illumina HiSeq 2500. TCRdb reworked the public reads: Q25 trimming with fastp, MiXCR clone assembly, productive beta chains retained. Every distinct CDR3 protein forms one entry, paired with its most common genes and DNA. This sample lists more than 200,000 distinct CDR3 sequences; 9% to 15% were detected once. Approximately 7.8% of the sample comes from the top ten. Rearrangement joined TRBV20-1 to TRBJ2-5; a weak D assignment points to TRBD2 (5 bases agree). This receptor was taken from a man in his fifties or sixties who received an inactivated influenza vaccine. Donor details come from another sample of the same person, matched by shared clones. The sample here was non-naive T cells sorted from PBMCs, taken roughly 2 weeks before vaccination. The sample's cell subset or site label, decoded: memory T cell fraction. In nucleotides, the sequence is TGCAGTGCTAGAATAGGGCAGGAGGCGACCCAGTACTTC. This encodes CSARIGQEATQYF.